Each of the 15 T cell receptor beta chains below was sequenced from the same sample in a study. TCRdb used MiXCR to reprocess the 5' RACE reads, holding one entry per CDR3 protein. The repertoire holds about 57,000 distinct CDR3 sequences, with around 26% as singletons. The sample consisted of tumor-infiltrating memory CD4+ T cells sorted from the breast tumor. Sample subset: memory CD4+ T cells, CD4+CD45RO+CD25-. The receptors here all came from a female donor with breast cancer.

The chain links TRBV6-6 to TRBJ2-3; 8 nucleotides agree with TRBD1. Germline trimming cut 10 bases from V and 3 bases from J; bases unmatched to any gene: 12. Germline V gene data show CDR1 as MNHNY and CDR2 as SVGAGI (reference sequence). CDR3 length: 15 residues. CDR3 sequence (DNA): TGTGCCACTACCGACAGGGGCAAAGGGACAGATACGCAGTATTTT. Protein sequence: CATTDRGKGTDTQYF.

The J gene is TRBJ2-7, the V gene TRBV20-1; TRBD2 aligns across 11 bases. With 7 bases clipped from V and 9 bases from J, the junction kept 14 bases outside the gene matches. Germline-derived CDR1 and CDR2 are DFQATT and SNEGSKA (reference sequence). The CDR3 covers 14 residues. The CDR3 coding sequence is TGCAGTGTTAGTGGGGGGACTAGCGGATTGTGGCAGTACTTC. Its protein is CSVSGGTSGLWQYF.

CDR3 residues: CASSSRQSNYGYTF. In DNA, the CDR3 is TGTGCCAGCAGCTCCCGACAGTCTAACTATGGCTACACCTTC. The chain employs TRBV7-9 and TRBJ1-2; D is possibly TRBD1 (5 bases). Germline-derived CDR1 and CDR2 are SEHNR and FQNEAQ (reference sequence). The CDR3 length is 14 residues. The ends were cut back, 4 bases at V and 0 bases at J, with 9 bases in the middle. Full variable domain (remainder filled in from reference TRBV7-9 and TRBJ1-2): DTGVSQNPRHKITKRGQNVTFRCDPISEHNRLYWYRQTLGQGPEFLTYFQNEAQLEKSRLLSDRFSAERPKGSFSTLEIQRTEQGDSAMYLCASSSRQSNYGYTFGSGTRLTVV.

J is TRBJ2-5 and V is TRBV12-3 or TRBV12-4; tentatively, D is TRBD2 (6 bases). Trimming removed 5 bases from V and 7 bases from J, with 14 bases in between. This CDR3 is built from 13 residues. The CDR3 nucleotides read TGTGCCAGCAGTGCGACAGAGGAGGGGACCCAGTACTTC. Amino acids: CASSATEEGTQYF.

A few counts support this clonotype. This chain connects TRBV18 to TRBJ2-1; no firm D call. Trimming took off 3 bases at V and 5 bases at J, with 8 bases between the two ends. From germline, CDR1 is KGHSH and CDR2 LQKENI. This CDR3 region has 13 residues. The CDR3 is CASSPSFDNEQFF. CDR3 bases: TGTGCCAGCTCACCCTCATTTGACAATGAGCAGTTCTTC.

This clonotype was seen more than once but under ten times. The chain employs TRBV6-6 and TRBJ1-1; D gene unclear. Germline CDR1 and CDR2: MNHNY and SVGAGI (reference sequence). CDR3 length: 14 residues. Trimming cost V 7 bases and J 4 bases, with 16 bases left between them. The CDR3 sequence: CASTLHGRSTEAFF. CDR3 coding DNA: TGTGCCAGCACTCTACACGGGAGGAGCACTGAAGCTTTCTTT.

V gene TRBV2 combines with J gene TRBJ2-4; the match to TRBD2 covers 12 bases. There are 15 residues in the CDR3. The J segment lost 7 bases and the V segment lost 11 bases, leaving 12 bases of the junction unmatched. Germline CDR1 is SNHLY and CDR2 is FYNNEI. CDR3 loop: CAGGLAGIMGNIQYF. The CDR3 nucleotides are TGTGCCGGTGGACTAGCGGGAATTATGGGGAACATTCAGTACTTC. Variable domain in full (rest from reference TRBV2 and TRBJ2-4): EPEVTQTPSHQVTQMGQEVILRCVPISNHLYFYWYRQILGQKVEFLVSFYNNEISEKSEIFDDQFSVERPDGSNFTLKIRSTKLEDSAMYFCAGGLAGIMGNIQYFGAGTRLSVL.

A few counts support this clonotype. The CDR3 nucleotides are TGTGCCAGCAGTTTATTTAACACTGAAAAACTGTTTTTT. Its translation is CASSLFNTEKLFF. V usage is TRBV28 and J usage is TRBJ1-4, with D hard to call. CDR3 length: 13 residues. Germline assignment: CDR1 MDHEN and CDR2 SYDVKM. V shed 1 base and J shed 7 bases, with 7 bases lying between them. The full variable domain, its missing parts supplied by reference TRBV28 and TRBJ1-4, is DVKVTQSSRYLVKRTGEKVFLECVQDMDHENMFWYRQDPGLGLRLIYFSYDVKMKEKGDIPEGYSVSREKKERFSLILESASTNQTSMYLCASSLFNTEKLFFGSGTQLSVL.

This clonotype appeared many times. This sequence joins TRBV5-1 and TRBJ1-2; D gene ambiguous. CDR3 size: 12 residues. Germline-derived CDR1 and CDR2 are SGHRS and YFSETQ. V dropped 0 bases and J dropped 6 bases, with 6 bases sitting between them. As DNA, the CDR3 is TGCGCCAGCAGCTTGGGGTCGGATGGCTACACCTTC. Translated: CASSLGSDGYTF.

This chain connects TRBV7-6 to TRBJ2-1, with D uncertain. Germline CDR1 SGHVS, CDR2 FNYEAQ. CDR3 length: 14 residues. The V gene lost 2 bases and the J gene lost 9 bases, with 14 bases spanning the gap. The CDR3 DNA sequence: TGTGCCAGCAGCTTATTGGCTAGTAGGGCTGAGCAGTTCTTC. It codes for CASSLLASRAEQFF.

This clonotype was counted only a few times. The CDR3 loop reads CASSLSPARDEQFF. CDR3 bases: TGTGCCAGCAGCCTTTCCCCAGCCCGCGATGAGCAGTTCTTC. The V and J genes are TRBV7-3 and TRBJ2-1; D is unclear. Germline V gene sequence: CDR1 SGHTA, CDR2 FQGTGA. The CDR3 consists of 14 residues. V was clipped by 5 bases and J by 8 bases, with 16 bases between them. Combining the CDR3 with reference TRBV7-3 and TRBJ2-1 gives the whole variable domain GAGVSQTPSNKVTEKGKYVELRCDPISGHTALYWYRQSLGQGPEFLIYFQGTGAADDSGLPNDRFFAVRPEGSVSTLKIQRTERGDSAVYLCASSLSPARDEQFFGPGTRLTVL.

This clonotype was seen a handful of times. The chain joins TRBV30 to TRBJ2-1; D might be TRBD1 or TRBD2, each matching 5 bases. Trimming removed 5 bases from V and 6 bases from J, with 14 bases in between. Germline loops: CDR1 GTSNPN, CDR2 SVGIG (reference sequence). This CDR3 is built from 13 residues. The CDR3 is CAWGRGTPNEQFF. In DNA form, the CDR3 reads TGTGCCTGGGGCCGAGGGACCCCCAATGAGCAGTTCTTC.

V and J are TRBV4-1 and TRBJ1-2; TRBD1 aligns across 7 bases. CDR1 and CDR2 from the germline V gene are MGHRA and YSYEKL. The ends lost 5 bases at V and 8 bases at J; junction bases unmatched: 11. The CDR3 extends over 14 amino acids. DNA of the CDR3: TGCGCCAGCAGCATTCCCGGGACAGCGGGCGGCTACACCTTC. It specifies CASSIPGTAGGYTF.

Concerning this clonotype: It may be a read error: a sequence one base away is much more abundant. The chain combines TRBV20-1 with TRBJ2-5; 7 positions agree with TRBD2. From germline, CDR1 is DFQATT and CDR2 SNEGSKA (reference sequence). The CDR3 extends over 15 amino acids. The CDR3 coding sequence is TGCGGTGCAGGAAGGCTAGCGGAGACACAAGAGACCCAGTACTTC. Its translation is CGAGRLAETQETQYF.

The chain combines TRBV12-3 or TRBV12-4 with TRBJ1-5; D perhaps matches TRBD1 (6 bases). The CDR3 sequence is 15 residues long. Trimming removed 8 bases at V and 5 bases at J, with 19 bases between. CDR3 sequence (DNA): TGTGCCAGCGGCGACTGGGGGCGTATGGATCAGCCCCAGCATTTT. It translates to CASGDWGRMDQPQHF.